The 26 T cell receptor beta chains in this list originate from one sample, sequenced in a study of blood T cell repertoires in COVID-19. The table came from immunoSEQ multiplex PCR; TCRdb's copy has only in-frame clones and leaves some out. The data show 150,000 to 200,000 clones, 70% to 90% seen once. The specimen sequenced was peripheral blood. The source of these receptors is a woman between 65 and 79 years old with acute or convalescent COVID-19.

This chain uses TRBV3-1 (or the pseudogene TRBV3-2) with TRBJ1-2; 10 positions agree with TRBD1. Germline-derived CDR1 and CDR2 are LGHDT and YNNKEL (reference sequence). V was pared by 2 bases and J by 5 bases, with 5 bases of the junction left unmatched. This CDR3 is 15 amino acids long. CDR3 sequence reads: CASSQTTGGGYGYTF. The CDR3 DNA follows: TGTGCCAGCAGCCAAACGACAGGGGGCGGGTATGGCTACACCTTC.

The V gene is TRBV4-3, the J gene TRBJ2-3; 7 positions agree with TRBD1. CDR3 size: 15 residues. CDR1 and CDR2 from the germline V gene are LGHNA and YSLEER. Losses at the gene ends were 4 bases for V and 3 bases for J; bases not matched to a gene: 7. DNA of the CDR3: TGCGCCAGCAGCCGAACAGGGGAAGTGACAGATACGCAGTATTTT. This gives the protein CASSRTGEVTDTQYF.

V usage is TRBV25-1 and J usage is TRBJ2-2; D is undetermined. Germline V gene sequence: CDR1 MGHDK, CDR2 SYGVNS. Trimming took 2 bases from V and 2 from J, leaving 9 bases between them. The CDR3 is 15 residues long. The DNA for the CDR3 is TGTGCCAGCAGTGAAGATAGCCTAAACACCGGGGAGCTGTTTTTT. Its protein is CASSEDSLNTGELFF. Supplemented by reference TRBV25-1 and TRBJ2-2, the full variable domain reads EADIYQTPRYLVIGTGKKITLECSQTMGHDKMYWYQQDPGMELHLIHYSYGVNSTEKGDLSSESTVSRIRTEHFPLTLESARPSHTSQYLCASSEDSLNTGELFFGEGSRLTVL.

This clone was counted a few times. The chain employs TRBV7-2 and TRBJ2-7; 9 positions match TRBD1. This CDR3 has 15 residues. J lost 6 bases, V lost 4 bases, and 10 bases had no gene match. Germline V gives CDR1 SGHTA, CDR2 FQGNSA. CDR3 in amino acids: CASSSHRGLGSEQYF. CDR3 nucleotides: TGTGCCAGCAGCTCTCACAGGGGGCTCGGCTCCGAGCAGTACTTC.

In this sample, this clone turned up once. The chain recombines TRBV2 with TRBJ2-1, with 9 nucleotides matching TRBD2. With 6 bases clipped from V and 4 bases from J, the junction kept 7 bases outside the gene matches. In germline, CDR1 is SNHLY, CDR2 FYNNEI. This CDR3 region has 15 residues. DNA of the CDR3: TGTGCCAGCAGAGAGGCTAGCGGGATATACAATGAGCAGTTCTTC. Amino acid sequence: CASREASGIYNEQFF.

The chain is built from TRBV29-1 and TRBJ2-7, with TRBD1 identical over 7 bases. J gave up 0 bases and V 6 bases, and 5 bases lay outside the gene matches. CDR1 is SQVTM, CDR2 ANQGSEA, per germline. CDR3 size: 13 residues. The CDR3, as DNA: TGCAGCGTGGGACAGACTTACTCCTACGAGCAGTACTTC. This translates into CSVGQTYSYEQYF.

CDR3 DNA: TGTGCCAGCAGCGTGCGGGGTAACTCTGGAAACACCATATATTTT. It specifies CASSVRGNSGNTIYF. The chain links TRBV7-8 to TRBJ1-3, with unresolved D. V dropped 5 bases and J dropped 0 bases, with 11 bases sitting between them. Germline values: CDR1 SGHVS, CDR2 FQNEAQ. The CDR3 is 15 amino acids.

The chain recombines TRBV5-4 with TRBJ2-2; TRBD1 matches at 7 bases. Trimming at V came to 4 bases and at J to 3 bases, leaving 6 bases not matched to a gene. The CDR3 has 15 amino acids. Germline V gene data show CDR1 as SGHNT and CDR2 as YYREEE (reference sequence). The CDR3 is CASSQGVADTGELFF. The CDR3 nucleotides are TGTGCCAGCAGCCAGGGGGTTGCAGACACCGGGGAGCTGTTTTTT.

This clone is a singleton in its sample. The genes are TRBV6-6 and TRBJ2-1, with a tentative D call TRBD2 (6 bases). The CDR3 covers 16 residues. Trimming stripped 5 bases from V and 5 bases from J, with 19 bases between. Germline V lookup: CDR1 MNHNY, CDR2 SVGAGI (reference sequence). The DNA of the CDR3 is TGTGCCAGCAGTCCCCCCAGGGCGGGGTTAAACAATGAGCAGTTCTTC. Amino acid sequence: CASSPPRAGLNNEQFF.

The CDR3 DNA is TGTGCCCGACAACGGACAGGGGATTCAGCGGGAACCTACAATGAGCAGTTCTTC. This translates into CARQRTGDSAGTYNEQFF. This chain connects TRBV5-8 to TRBJ2-1; 9 nucleotides line up with TRBD1. This CDR3 has 18 amino acids. V lost 10 bases and J lost 2; bases outside the gene matches: 19. The germline V gene encodes CDR1 SGHTS and CDR2 YDEGEE. The full variable domain, completed using reference TRBV5-8 and TRBJ2-1, is EAGVTQSPTHLIKTRGQQATLRCSPISGHTSVYWYQQALGLGLQFLLWYDEGEERNRGNFPPRFSGRQFPNYSSELNVNALELEDSALYLCARQRTGDSAGTYNEQFFGPGTRLTVL.

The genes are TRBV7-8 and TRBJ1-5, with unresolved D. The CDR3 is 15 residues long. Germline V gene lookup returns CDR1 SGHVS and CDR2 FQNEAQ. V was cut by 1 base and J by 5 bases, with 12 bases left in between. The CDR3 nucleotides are TGTGCCAGCAGCTTAGTAGCGGGTCGCCATCAGCCCCAGCATTTT. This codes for CASSLVAGRHQPQHF.

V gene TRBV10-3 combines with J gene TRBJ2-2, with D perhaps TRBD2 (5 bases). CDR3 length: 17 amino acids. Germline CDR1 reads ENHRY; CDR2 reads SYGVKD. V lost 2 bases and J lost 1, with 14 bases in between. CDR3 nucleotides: TGTGCCATCAGTGAGGGGCGATCCAGCGGGAACACCGGGGAGCTGTTTTTT. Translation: CAISEGRSSGNTGELFF.

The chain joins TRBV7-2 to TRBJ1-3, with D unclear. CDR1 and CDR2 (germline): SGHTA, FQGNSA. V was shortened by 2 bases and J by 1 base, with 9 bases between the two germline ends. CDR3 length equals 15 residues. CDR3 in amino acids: CASSLWSGSGNTIYF. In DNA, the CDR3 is TGTGCCAGCAGCTTATGGTCGGGTTCTGGAAACACCATATATTTT.

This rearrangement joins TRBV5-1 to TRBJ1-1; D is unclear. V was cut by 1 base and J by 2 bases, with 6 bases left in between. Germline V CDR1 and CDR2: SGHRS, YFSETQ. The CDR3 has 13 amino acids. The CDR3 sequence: CASSLRGNTEAFF. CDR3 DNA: TGCGCCAGCAGCTTGCGAGGCAACACTGAAGCTTTCTTT.

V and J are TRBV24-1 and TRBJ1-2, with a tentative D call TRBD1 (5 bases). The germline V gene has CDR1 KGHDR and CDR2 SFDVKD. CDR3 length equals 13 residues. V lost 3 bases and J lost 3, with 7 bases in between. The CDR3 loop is CATSDTGYYGYTF. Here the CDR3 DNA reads TGTGCCACCAGTGATACAGGCTACTATGGCTACACCTTC.

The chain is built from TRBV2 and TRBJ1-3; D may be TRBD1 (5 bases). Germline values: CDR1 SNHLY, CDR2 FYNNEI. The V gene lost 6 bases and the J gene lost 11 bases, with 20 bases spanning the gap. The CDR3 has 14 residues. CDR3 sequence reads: CASSERREGFPIYF. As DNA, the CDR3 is TGTGCCAGCAGCGAACGAAGGGAGGGGTTCCCCATATATTTT.

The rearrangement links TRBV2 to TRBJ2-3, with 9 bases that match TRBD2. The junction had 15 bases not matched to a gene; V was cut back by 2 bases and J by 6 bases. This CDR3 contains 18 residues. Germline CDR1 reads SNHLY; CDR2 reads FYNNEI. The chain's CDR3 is CASSEPIGTSRNADTQYF. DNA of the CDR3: TGTGCCAGCAGTGAACCAATCGGGACTAGCAGAAATGCGGATACGCAGTATTTT. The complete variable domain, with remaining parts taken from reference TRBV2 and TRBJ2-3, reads EPEVTQTPSHQVTQMGQEVILRCVPISNHLYFYWYRQILGQKVEFLVSFYNNEISEKSEIFDDQFSVERPDGSNFTLKIRSTKLEDSAMYFCASSEPIGTSRNADTQYFGPGTRLTVL.

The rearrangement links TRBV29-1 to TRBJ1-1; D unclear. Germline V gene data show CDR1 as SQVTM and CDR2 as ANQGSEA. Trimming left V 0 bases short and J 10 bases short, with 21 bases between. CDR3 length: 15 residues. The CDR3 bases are TGCAGCGTTGAAGACTCACGGAGGAGTTTGCGCGGAGCTTTCTTT. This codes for CSVEDSRRSLRGAFF.

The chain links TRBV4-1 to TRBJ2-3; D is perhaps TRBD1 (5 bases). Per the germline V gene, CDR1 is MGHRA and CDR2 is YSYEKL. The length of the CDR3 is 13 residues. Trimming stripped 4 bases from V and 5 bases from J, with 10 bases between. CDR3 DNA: TGCGCCAGCAGCCCGGATCAGGGAGATACGCAGTATTTT. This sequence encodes CASSPDQGDTQYF.

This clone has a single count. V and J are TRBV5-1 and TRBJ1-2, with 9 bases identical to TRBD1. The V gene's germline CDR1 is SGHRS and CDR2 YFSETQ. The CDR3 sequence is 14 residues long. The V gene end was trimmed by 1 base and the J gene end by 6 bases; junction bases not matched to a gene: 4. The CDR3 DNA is TGCGCCAGCAGCTTGACAGGGGGCGAGGATGGCTACACCTTC. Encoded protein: CASSLTGGEDGYTF. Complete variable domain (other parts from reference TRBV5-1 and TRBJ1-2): KAGVTQTPRYLIKTRGQQVTLSCSPISGHRSVSWYQQTPGQGLQFLFEYFSETQRNKGNFPGRFSGRQFSNSRSEMNVSTLELGDSALYLCASSLTGGEDGYTFGSGTRLTVV.

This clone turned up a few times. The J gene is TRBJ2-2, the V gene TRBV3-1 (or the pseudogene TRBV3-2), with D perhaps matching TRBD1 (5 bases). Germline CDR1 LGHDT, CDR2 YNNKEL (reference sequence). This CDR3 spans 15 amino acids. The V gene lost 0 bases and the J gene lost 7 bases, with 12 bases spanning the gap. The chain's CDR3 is CASSQELGEGGELFF. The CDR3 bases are TGTGCCAGCAGCCAAGAGCTAGGGGAAGGCGGGGAGCTGTTTTTT.

The CDR3 nucleotides are TGTGCCAGTAGCTTAAACAGGGCGAGGGGCACTGAAGCTTTCTTT. This codes for CASSLNRARGTEAFF. The gene calls are TRBV19 and TRBJ1-1; perhaps TRBD1 as D (6 bases). The V and J ends lost 6 bases and 4 bases respectively, with 18 bases between them. The CDR3 spans 15 residues. CDR1 is LNHDA and CDR2 is SQIVND in the germline V gene (reference sequence).

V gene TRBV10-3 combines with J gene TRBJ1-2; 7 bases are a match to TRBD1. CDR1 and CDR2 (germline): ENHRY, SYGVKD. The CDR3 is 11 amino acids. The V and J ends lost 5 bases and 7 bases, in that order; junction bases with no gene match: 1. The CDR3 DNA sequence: TGTGCCATCAGTAAGGGGGCTGGCTACACCTTC. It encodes CAISKGAGYTF.

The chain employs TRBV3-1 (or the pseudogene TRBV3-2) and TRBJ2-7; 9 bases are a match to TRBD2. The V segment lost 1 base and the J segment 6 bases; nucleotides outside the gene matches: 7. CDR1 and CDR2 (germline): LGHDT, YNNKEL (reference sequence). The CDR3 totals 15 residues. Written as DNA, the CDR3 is TGTGCCAGCAGCCAAGCGGGTAGCGGGAGAACCGAGCAGTACTTC. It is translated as CASSQAGSGRTEQYF.

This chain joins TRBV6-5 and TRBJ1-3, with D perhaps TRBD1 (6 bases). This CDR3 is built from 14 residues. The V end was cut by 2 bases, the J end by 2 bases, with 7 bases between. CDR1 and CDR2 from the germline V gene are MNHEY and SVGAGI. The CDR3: CASSYNRAGNTIYF. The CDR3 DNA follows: TGTGCCAGCAGTTACAACAGGGCTGGAAACACCATATATTTT.

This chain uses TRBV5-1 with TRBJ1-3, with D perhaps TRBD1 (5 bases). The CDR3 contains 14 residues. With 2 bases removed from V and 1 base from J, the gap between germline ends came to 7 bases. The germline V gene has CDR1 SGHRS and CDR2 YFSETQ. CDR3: CASSLQASGNTIYF. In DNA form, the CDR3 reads TGCGCCAGCAGCTTACAGGCTTCTGGAAACACCATATATTTT.